This entry is about one T cell receptor beta chain. Its antigen is unknown. Clones were read by immunoSEQ multiplex PCR, and TCRdb kept only the in-frame ones, dropping some. Of about 280,000 clones detected, around 85% appear once; the ten largest clones hold roughly 0.99%. The data were taken from a study of cytomegalovirus exposure and HLA in healthy donors. Study-level findings and limits: Reportedly, cytomegalovirus status was diagnosed with high sensitivity and specificity.

The source material was PBMCs. This receptor was taken from a woman younger than 35 in good health and CMV-seronegative.

This CDR3 is CASSPQDRAYGYTF. The CDR3 DNA reads TGCGCCAGCAGCCCCCAGGACAGGGCCTATGGCTACACCTTC. V is TRBV5-1 and J is TRBJ1-2, with TRBD1 matching over 8 bases. Germline assignment: CDR1 SGHRS and CDR2 YFSETQ. The CDR3 is made up of 14 amino acids. V lost 4 bases and J lost 4; bases outside the gene matches: 6.